This T cell receptor (beta chain) was sequenced for a study of blood T cell repertoires in COVID-19. Details on this clone: The same CDR3 can be traced to other DNA sequences in this sample.

Method: immunoSEQ multiplex PCR; TCRdb's copy keeps in-frame clones and lacks some. The table lists over 130,000 clones, around 82% of them singletons. The clonotype was recovered from a woman in her sixties or seventies with acute or convalescent COVID-19. The sample comprised peripheral blood.

CDR3 residues: CATSRGSGRAVGELFF. The CDR3 DNA reads TGTGCCACCAGCAGAGGAAGCGGGAGGGCCGTCGGGGAGCTGTTTTTT. V gene TRBV15 combines with J gene TRBJ2-2; 10 bases agree with TRBD2. The CDR3 has 16 residues. Germline V gives CDR1 LNHNV, CDR2 YYDKDF (reference sequence). Trimming removed 1 base from V and 7 bases from J; junction bases left unmatched: 6. Using reference TRBV15 and TRBJ2-2 for the parts outside the CDR3, the full variable domain is DAMVIQNPRYQVTQFGKPVTLSCSQTLNHNVMYWYQQKSSQAPKLLFHYYDKDFNNEADTPDNFQSRRPNTSFCFLDIRSPGLGDTAMYLCATSRGSGRAVGELFFGEGSRLTVL.